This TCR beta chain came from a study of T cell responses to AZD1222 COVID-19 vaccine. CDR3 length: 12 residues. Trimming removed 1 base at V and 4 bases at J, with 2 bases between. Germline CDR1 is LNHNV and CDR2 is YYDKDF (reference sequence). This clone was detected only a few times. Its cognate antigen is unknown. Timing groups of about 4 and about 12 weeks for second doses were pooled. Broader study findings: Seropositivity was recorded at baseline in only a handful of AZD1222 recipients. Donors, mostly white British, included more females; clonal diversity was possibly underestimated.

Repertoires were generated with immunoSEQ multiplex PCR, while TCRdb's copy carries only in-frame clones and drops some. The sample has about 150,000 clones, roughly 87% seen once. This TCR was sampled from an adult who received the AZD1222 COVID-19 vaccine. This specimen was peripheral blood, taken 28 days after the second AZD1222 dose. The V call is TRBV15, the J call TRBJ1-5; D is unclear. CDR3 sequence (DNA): TGTGCCACCAGCAGAGGGAATCAGCCCCAGCATTTT. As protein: CATSRGNQPQHF.